This TCR beta chain was recorded in a study of T cells expressing NK-cell markers. The overall study: Sorted CD3+CD56+NKG2C+, CD3+CD56+NKG2C- and CD3+CD56-NKG2C+ T-cell subsets were beta-chain profiled. HCMV serostatus: seven of eight sequenced donors positive, one negative. General study points: Dominant NKG2C+ clonotypes in roughly six donors made up about 1.0-7.0% of CD8+ T cells.

Libraries used 5'RACE template switching adding universal primer site and UMIs. Reanalyzing the 5' RACE reads, TCRdb keeps one entry per CDR3 protein, without DNA. The sample features some 600,000 distinct CDR3 sequences, with about 3.6% in its top ten. The CDR3 extends over 15 amino acids. Worth noting for this clonotype: No antigen is known for it.

Source material: blood T cells: a sorted CD56 or NKG2C T cell subset, CD4+ or CD8+ T cells, or bulk PBMC T cells (not recorded which). V and J are TRBV12-3 or TRBV12-4 and TRBJ2-3; lacking DNA, the TRBD2 call made by TCRdb goes unchecked. This clonotype originated in a man aged 18 to 30 in good health. CDR3 amino acids: CASSPSGSMADTQYF.